This T cell receptor beta chain was obtained from a study of blood T cell repertoires in COVID-19. Looking at the study overall: Sources were T cells, B-cell-depleted T cells, or PBMCs; the material itself was cDNA or gDNA.

Participant reports of clinical history set cohort assignment. Libraries were prepared by immunoSEQ multiplex PCR; TCRdb keeps only in-frame clonotypes and omits some of them. The profile shows about 240,000 clones, about 89% of them singletons. The germline gives CDR1 MNHEY, CDR2 SVGAGI. The CDR3 runs 15 residues. V was pared by 6 bases and J by 0 bases, with 14 bases between. This chain joins TRBV6-5 and TRBJ1-2; no clear D gene. This receptor was taken from a woman in her twenties or thirties who had recovered from COVID-19. The sequenced material came from PBMCs or T cells enriched from blood (not recorded which). CDR3 DNA: TGTGCCAGCAGGCGCTGGGAGTTATCTAACTATGGCTACACCTTC. It translates to CASRRWELSNYGYTF.